This T cell receptor beta chain was found in a study of OX40 agonist ivuxolimab in advanced cancers. Study-wide points: Compared with CD4+, CD8+ T cells on average had more expanded clones.

Germline V lookup: CDR1 SGHRS, CDR2 YFSETQ. V was clipped by 4 bases and J by 0 bases, with 17 bases between them. The CDR3 has 17 residues. Autoimmune disease history or systemic immunosuppression disqualified patients. Concerning this clone: What it binds is unknown.

Sequencing was performed with immunoSEQ multiplex PCR; in TCRdb, only in-frame clones are kept and a portion is missing. The data contain some 71,000 clones, roughly 84% of them singletons. The chain employs TRBV5-1 and TRBJ2-1; maybe TRBD2 (9 bases). This TCR derives from an adult with an advanced solid tumor such as melanoma, head and neck, liver or kidney cancer. The input for sequencing was CD4+ or CD8+ T cells sorted from blood, taken in a trial of the OX40 agonist ivuxolimab. The CDR3 protein is CASSQGAGGPSYNEQFF. The CDR3 DNA reads as TGCGCCAGCAGCCAGGGGGCGGGAGGGCCCTCCTACAATGAGCAGTTCTTC.